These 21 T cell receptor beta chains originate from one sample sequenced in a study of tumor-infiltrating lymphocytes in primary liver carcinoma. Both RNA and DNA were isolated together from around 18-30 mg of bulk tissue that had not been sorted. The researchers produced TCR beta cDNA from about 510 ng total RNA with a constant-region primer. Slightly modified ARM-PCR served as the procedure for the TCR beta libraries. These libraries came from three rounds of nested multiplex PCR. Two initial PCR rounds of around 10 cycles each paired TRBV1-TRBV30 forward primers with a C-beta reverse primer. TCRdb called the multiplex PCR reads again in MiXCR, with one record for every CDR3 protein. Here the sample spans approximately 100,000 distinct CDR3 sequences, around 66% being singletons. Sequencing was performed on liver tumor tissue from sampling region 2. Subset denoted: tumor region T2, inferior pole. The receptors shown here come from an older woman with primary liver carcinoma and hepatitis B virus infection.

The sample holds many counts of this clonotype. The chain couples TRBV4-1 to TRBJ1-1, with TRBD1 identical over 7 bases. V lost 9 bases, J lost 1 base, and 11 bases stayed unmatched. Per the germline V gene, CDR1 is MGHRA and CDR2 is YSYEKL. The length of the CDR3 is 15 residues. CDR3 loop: CASRLFRGSNTEAFF. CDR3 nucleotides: TGCGCCAGTAGATTATTCAGGGGGTCGAACACTGAAGCTTTCTTT.

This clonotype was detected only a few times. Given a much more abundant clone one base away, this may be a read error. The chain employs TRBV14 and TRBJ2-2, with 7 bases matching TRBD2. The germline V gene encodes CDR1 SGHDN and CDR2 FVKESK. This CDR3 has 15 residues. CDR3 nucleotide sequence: TGTGCCAGCAGCCGGGTAGTAGCAGCCGCGGGGGAGCTGCTTTTT. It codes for CASSRVVAAAGELLF.

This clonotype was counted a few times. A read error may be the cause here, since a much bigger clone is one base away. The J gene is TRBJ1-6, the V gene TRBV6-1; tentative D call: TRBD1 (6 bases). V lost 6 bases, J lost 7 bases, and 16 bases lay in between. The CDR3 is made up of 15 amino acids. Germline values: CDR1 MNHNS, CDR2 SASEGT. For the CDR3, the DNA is TGTGCCAGCAGACGACAGGACAGCCCCAATTCACCCCTCCACTTT. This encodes CASRRQDSPNSPLHF.

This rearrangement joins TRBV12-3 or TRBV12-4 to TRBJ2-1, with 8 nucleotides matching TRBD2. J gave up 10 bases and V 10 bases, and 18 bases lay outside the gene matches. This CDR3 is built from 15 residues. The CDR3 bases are TGTGCCAACAGAGACGAGCGGGAGACCCCCAACGAGCAGTTCTTC. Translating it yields CANRDERETPNEQFF.

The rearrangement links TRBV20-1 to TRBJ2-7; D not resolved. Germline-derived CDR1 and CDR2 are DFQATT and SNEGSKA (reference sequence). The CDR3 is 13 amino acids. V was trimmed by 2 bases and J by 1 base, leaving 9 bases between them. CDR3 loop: CSARKGSSYEQYF. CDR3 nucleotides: TGCAGTGCTAGAAAGGGCAGTTCCTACGAGCAGTACTTC.

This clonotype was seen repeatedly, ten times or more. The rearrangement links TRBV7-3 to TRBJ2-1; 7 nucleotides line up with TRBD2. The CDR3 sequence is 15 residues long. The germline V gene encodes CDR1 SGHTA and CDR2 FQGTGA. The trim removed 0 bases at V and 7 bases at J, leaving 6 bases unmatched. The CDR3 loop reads CASSLTPTSRNEQFF. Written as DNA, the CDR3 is TGTGCCAGCAGCTTAACGCCGACTAGCCGAAATGAGCAGTTCTTC. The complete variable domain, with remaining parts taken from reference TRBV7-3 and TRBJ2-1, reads GAGVSQTPSNKVTEKGKYVELRCDPISGHTALYWYRQSLGQGPEFLIYFQGTGAADDSGLPNDRFFAVRPEGSVSTLKIQRTERGDSAVYLCASSLTPTSRNEQFFGPGTRLTVL.

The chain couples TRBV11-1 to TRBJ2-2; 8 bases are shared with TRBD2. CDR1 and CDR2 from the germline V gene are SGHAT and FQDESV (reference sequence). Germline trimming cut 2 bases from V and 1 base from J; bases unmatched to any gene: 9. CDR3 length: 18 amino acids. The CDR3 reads CASSLRQRAGGNTGELFF. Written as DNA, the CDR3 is TGTGCCAGCAGCTTAAGGCAACGTGCGGGAGGGAACACCGGGGAGCTGTTTTTT.

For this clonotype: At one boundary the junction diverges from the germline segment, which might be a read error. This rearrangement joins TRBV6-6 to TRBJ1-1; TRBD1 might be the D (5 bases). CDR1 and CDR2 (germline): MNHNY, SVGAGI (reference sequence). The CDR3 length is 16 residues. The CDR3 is CASLPGNSPGGTEAIF. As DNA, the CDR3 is TGTGCCAGCTTGCCGGGGAACAGCCCCGGGGGGACTGAAGCTATCTTT.

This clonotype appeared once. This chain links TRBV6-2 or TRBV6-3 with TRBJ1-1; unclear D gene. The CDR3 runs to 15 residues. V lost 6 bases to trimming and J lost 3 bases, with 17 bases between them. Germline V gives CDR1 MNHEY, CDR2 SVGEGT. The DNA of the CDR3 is TGTGCCAGCAGACCCCTCCGGAACAAGGACACTGAAGCTTTCTTT. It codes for CASRPLRNKDTEAFF.

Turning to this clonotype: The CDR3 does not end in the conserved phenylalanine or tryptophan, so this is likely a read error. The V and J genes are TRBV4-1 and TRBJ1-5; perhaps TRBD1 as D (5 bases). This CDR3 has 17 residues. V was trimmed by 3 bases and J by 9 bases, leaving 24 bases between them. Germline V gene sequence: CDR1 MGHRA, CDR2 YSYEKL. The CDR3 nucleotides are TGCGCCAGCAGCCATAGAATCCTAGCAGGGATCGGTCGGCCCCAGCATCTT. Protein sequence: CASSHRILAGIGRPQHL.

The DNA for the CDR3 is TGCGCCAGCAGCTTGGGGCCGGGGGATGAGCAGTTCTTC. It is translated as CASSLGPGDEQFF. The J gene is TRBJ2-1, the V gene TRBV5-1; D is perhaps TRBD2 (6 bases). The V gene's germline CDR1 is SGHRS and CDR2 YFSETQ. The CDR3 runs 13 residues. With 0 bases removed from V and 8 bases from J, the gap between germline ends came to 9 bases.

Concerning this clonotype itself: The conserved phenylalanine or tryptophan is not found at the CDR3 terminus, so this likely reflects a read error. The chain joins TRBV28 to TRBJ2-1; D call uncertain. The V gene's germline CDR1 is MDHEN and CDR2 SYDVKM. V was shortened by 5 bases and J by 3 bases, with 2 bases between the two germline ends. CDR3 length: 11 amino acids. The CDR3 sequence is CASSVYNEQFS. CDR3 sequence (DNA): TGTGCCAGCAGTGTCTACAATGAGCAGTTCTCC.

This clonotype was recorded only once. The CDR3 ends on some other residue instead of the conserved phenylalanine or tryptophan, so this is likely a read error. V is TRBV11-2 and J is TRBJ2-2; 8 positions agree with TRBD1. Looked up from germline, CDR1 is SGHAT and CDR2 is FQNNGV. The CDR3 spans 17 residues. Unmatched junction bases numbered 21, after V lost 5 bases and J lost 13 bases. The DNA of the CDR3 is TGTGCCAGCAGCCCAGTAGGCAGGGGGCTTGTCACCGTGGTGCTGTTTTCT. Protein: CASSPVGRGLVTVVLFS.

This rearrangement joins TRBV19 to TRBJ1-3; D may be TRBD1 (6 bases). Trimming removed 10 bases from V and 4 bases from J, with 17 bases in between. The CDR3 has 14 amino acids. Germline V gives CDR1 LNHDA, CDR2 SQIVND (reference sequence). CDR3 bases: TGTGCCACCCAGGGGAGCCGGCTCGGAAACACCATATATTTT. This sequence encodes CATQGSRLGNTIYF.

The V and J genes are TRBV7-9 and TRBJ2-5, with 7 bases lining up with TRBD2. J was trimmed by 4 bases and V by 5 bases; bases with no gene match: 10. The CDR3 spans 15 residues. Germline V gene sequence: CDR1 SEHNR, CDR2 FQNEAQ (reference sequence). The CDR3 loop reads CASSQGLVGGETQYF. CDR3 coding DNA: TGTGCCAGCAGCCAAGGACTAGTGGGAGGAGAGACCCAGTACTTC.

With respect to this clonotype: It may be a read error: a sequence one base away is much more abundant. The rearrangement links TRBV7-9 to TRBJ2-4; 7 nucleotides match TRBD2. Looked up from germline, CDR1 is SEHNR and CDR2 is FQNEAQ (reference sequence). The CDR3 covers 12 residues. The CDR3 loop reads CVSSPRGNIQYF. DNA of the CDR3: TGTGTCAGCAGCCCGCGGGGGAACATTCAGTACTTC.

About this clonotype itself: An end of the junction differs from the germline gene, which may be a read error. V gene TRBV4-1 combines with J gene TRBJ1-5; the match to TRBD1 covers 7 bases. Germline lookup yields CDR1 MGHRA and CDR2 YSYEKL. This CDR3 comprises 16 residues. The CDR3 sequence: CASSPRTGDSNQPQQF. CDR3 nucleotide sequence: TGCGCCAGCAGCCCTCGGACAGGTGATAGCAATCAGCCCCAGCAATTT.

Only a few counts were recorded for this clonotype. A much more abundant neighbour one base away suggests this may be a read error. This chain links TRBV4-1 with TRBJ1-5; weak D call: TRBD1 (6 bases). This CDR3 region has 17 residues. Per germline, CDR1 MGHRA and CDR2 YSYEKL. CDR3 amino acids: CASSQDRSRGFNRPQHF. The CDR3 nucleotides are TGCGCCAGCAGCCAAGATAGGTCCAGGGGATTCAATCGGCCCCAGCATTTT.

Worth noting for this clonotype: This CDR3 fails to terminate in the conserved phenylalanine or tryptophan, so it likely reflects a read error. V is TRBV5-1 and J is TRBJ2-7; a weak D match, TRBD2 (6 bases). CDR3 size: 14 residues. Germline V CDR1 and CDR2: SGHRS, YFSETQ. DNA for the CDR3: TGCGCCAGCAGATTGGAAGCGGGTCGCTACGAGCAGTACTAC. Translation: CASRLEAGRYEQYY.

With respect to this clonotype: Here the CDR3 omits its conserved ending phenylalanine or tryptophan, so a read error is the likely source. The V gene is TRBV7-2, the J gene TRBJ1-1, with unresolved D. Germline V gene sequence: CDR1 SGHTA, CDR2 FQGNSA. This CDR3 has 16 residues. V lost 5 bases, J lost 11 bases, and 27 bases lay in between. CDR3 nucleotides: TGTGCCAGCAGCCGGACCCCGGGAGTCGGTGAGGTTTTGGCTTTCTTA. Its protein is CASSRTPGVGEVLAFL.

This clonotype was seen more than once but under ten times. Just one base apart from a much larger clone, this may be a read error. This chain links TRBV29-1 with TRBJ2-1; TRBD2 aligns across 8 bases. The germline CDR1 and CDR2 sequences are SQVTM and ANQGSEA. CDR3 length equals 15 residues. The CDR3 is CSVDLNSGTDNERFF. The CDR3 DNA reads TGCAGCGTTGATTTAAATAGCGGGACCGACAATGAGCGGTTCTTC.